A selection of T cell receptor beta chains follows, all from one sample in a study of T cell repertoires in cytomegalovirus infection. These receptors have no identified antigens. TCRdb recomputed calls from the reads with MiXCR, one row per CDR3 protein. This sample has about 110,000 distinct CDR3 sequences, with 25% to 35% found just once. Sample: CD8+ T cells from cultured PBMCs, taken from culture after CMV antigen stimulation. The receptors were sampled from a human donor in good health (CMV status not recorded). Some clones in this sample may be carry-over from other donors' samples. Each CDR3 is given without its conserved first and last residue. Each record gives: V gene, D gene, J gene, clone size, CDR3 protein. A D gene is named only where the DNA matches it firmly. A clone size is listed for some rows: how often the clone was seen (once, few, many), or a class if it is expanded.

v_call: TRBV7-9
d_call: TRBD1
j_call: TRBJ1-6
clone_size: many
cdr3_aa: ASSLVAGTGIPTPLH

v_call: TRBV27
d_call: -
j_call: TRBJ1-5
clone_size: -
cdr3_aa: ASSTTKWSNQPQH

v_call: TRBV20-1
d_call: TRBD2
j_call: TRBJ2-3
clone_size: few
cdr3_aa: SAPLGGGSTDTQY

v_call: TRBV12-3/TRBV12-4
d_call: TRBD1
j_call: TRBJ1-1
clone_size: few
cdr3_aa: ASSPGTGGTEAF

v_call: TRBV28
d_call: -
j_call: TRBJ1-1
clone_size: -
cdr3_aa: ASSFSAGVNTEAF

v_call: TRBV5-4
d_call: -
j_call: TRBJ2-7
clone_size: -
cdr3_aa: ASSLRGEPYEQY

v_call: TRBV19
d_call: TRBD1
j_call: TRBJ1-1
clone_size: once
cdr3_aa: ATRTGVDTEAF

v_call: TRBV11-2
d_call: -
j_call: TRBJ1-2
clone_size: -
cdr3_aa: ASSPRRVGVDGYT

v_call: TRBV7-9
d_call: -
j_call: TRBJ1-5
clone_size: many
cdr3_aa: ASSKTDLNQPQH

v_call: TRBV12-3/TRBV12-4
d_call: -
j_call: TRBJ1-1
clone_size: -
cdr3_aa: ASSLDGPNTEAF